This record covers a single TCR beta chain. The data are from a study of T cells in Graves' hyperthyroidism and ophthalmopathy. Thyroid ultrasound and orbital computed tomography, with clinical symptoms and serum thyroxine and TRAb, informed diagnoses. Amplification targeted TCR beta CDR3 regions from RNA transcripts. The HTBI set primed first-round TCR CDR3 RT-PCR. MiXCR was run by TCRdb on the multiplex PCR reads, yielding one entry per CDR3 protein. The table lists 730,000 or so distinct CDR3 sequences, roughly a sixth of them singletons. Trimming took 4 bases from V and 5 from J, leaving 14 bases between them. The CDR3 length is 13 residues. Germline V CDR1 and CDR2: DFQATT, SNEGSKA (reference sequence).

The sequencing input was blood. V gene TRBV20-1 combines with J gene TRBJ2-5, with D perhaps TRBD1 or TRBD2 (5 bases each). The clonotype originates from a woman aged 45-60 years with Graves' hyperthyroidism that later progressed to Graves' ophthalmopathy. The CDR3 DNA reads as TGCAGTGCTACCCGGGCCTGGGGGGAGACCCAGTACTTC. Amino acids: CSATRAWGETQYF.